This T cell receptor beta chain is drawn from a study of CXCR3-negative and CXCR3-positive naive CD8 T cells. Study observations and caveats: From TRB CDR3 properties, TCR strength was inferred; surface CD5 did not differ between naive subsets. The study found that naive CXCR3-negative and CXCR3-positive cells shared TRBV-TRBJ usage, while memory cells differed. Fresh PBMCs were used in most assays, and CXCR3 expression partially decreased after cryopreservation.

The study made its TRB cDNA libraries by 5' RACE, adding UMI labels. TCRdb reanalyzed the 5' RACE reads and collapses them to one entry per CDR3 protein, without DNA. This sample's table has about 6,100 distinct CDR3 sequences. The CDR3 has 20 amino acids. This clonotype ranks as medium-sized (0.01 to 0.1%) in terms of frequency. The target antigen is unknown. The sequence was obtained from a human donor in good health. Some clones in this sample may be carry-over from other donors' samples. This chain uses TRBV12-3 or TRBV12-4 with TRBJ2-6; the TRBD2 assignment by TCRdb is unverifiable without DNA. Specimen: naive CXCR3- CD8+ T cells from blood. Subset: CD45RO-CCR7+CD27+CD95- naive CD8+ T cells lacking CXCR3 (TNR3-). CDR3 in amino acids: CASSFQSQWGGANGANVLTF.